The following is a TCR beta chain sequence with its context. Its antigen is unidentified. The source of the sample is a study of cytomegalovirus exposure and HLA in healthy donors. Study-level results: Associated with cytomegalovirus, according to the listing, were fewer than 200 TCR beta chains.

Unmatched junction bases numbered 7, after V lost 5 bases and J lost 5 bases. CDR1 and CDR2 (germline): MNHEY, SMNVEV (reference sequence). The CDR3 has 15 amino acids. PCR used 60 Vbeta primers and 13 Jbeta primers. Assay: immunoSEQ multiplex PCR; the TCRdb copy retains only in-frame clones and omits some. The repertoire consists of roughly 150,000 clones, with almost 80% occurring once and the leading ten covering roughly 10%. The TCR comes from a man between 18 and 35 years old in good health and CMV-seropositive. Sequencing was carried out using PBMCs. The chain has TRBV27 and TRBJ1-3; 9 bases fit TRBD1. The CDR3 DNA follows: TGTGCCAGCAGTGAATCGACAGGGGGAAGAAACACCATATATTTT. This gives the protein CASSESTGGRNTIYF.